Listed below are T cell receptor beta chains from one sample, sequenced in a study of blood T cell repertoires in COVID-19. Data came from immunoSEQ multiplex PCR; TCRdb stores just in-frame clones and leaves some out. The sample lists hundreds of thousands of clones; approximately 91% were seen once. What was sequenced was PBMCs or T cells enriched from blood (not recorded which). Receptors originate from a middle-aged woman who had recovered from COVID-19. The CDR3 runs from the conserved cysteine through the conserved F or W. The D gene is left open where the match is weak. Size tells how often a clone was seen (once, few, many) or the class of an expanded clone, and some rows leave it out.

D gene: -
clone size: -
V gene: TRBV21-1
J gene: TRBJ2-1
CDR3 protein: CASSKNSETAVDEQFF
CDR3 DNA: TGTGCCAGCAGCAAAAATTCAGAAACAGCGGTCGATGAGCAGTTCTTC

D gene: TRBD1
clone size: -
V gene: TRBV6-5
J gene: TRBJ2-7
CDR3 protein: CASGQGSEQYF
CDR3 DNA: TGTGCCAGCGGACAGGGGAGCGAGCAGTACTTC

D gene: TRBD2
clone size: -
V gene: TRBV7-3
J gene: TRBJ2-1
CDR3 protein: CASSPAGGNEQFF
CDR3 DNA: TGTGCCAGCAGCCCCGCGGGAGGCAATGAGCAGTTCTTC

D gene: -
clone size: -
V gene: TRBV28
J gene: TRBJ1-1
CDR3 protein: CASSLPGIRAFF
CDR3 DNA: TGTGCCAGCAGTTTGCCAGGGATAAGAGCTTTCTTT

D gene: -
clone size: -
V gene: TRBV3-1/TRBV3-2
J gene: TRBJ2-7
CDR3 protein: CASSPYLGEQYF
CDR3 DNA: TGTGCCAGCAGCCCGTACCTCGGCGAGCAGTACTTC

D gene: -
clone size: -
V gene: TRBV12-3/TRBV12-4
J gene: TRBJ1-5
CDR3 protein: CASNSGDQPQHF
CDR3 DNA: TGTGCCAGCAACTCAGGGGATCAGCCCCAGCATTTT

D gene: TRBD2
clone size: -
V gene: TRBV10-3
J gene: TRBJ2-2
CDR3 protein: CAISERGLVGTGELFF
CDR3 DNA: TGTGCCATCAGTGAAAGAGGACTAGTTGGCACCGGGGAGCTGTTTTTT

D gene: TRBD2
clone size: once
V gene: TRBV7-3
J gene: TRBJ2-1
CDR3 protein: CASSLLAGVSNEQFF
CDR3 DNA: TGTGCCAGCAGCCTCCTAGCGGGAGTAAGCAATGAGCAGTTCTTC

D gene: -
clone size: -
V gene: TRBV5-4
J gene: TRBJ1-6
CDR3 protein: CASSLAGGGYNSPLHF
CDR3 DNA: TGTGCCAGCAGCTTGGCTGGGGGAGGCTATAATTCACCCCTCCACTTT

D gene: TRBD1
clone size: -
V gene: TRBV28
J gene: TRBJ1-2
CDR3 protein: CASRGRTGGVIGNFNYGYTF
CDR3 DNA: TGTGCCAGCAGGGGTAGGACAGGGGGCGTCATCGGGAACTTTAACTATGGCTACACCTTC

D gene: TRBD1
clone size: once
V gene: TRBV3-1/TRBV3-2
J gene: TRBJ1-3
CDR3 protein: CASSLTGEGGNTIYF
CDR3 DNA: TGTGCCAGCAGCTTAACAGGGGAAGGGGGAAACACCATATATTTT

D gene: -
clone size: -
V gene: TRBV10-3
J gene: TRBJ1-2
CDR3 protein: CAAQGNYGYTF
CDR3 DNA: TGTGCCGCCCAGGGGAACTATGGCTACACCTTC

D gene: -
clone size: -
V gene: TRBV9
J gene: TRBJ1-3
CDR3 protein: CASSLAGNTIYF
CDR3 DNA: TGTGCCAGCAGCCTCGCTGGAAACACCATATATTTT

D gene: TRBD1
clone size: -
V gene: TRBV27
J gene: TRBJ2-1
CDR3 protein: CASSWGDRSINEQFF
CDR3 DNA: TGTGCCAGCAGTTGGGGGGACAGGTCGATAAATGAGCAGTTCTTC

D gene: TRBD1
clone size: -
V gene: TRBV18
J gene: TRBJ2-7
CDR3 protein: CASSQRDSNYEQYF
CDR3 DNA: TGTGCCAGCTCACAAAGGGACAGCAACTACGAGCAGTACTTC

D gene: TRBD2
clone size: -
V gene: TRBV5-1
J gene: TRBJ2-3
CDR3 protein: CASSLAGGYPATDTQYF
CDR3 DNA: TGCGCCAGCAGCTTGGCGGGGGGGTATCCGGCCACAGATACGCAGTATTTT

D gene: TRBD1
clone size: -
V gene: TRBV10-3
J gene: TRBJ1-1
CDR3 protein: CAISRSTGSGEAFF
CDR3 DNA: TGTGCCATCAGTAGGTCGACAGGGTCGGGTGAAGCTTTCTTT

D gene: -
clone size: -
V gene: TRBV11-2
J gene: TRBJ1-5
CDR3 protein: CASSLTAFQPQHF
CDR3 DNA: TGTGCCAGCAGCTTGACAGCTTTTCAGCCCCAGCATTTT

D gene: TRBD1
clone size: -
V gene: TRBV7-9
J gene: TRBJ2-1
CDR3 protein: CASSAGTGVSYNEQFF
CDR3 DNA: TGTGCCAGCAGCGCGGGGACAGGGGTCTCCTACAATGAGCAGTTCTTC

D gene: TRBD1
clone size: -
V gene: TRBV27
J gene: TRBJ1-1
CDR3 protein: CASSLWWTGGMNTEAFF
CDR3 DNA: TGTGCCAGCAGTTTATGGTGGACAGGGGGGATGAACACTGAAGCTTTCTTT

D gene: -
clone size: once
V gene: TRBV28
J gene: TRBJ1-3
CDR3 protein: CASLGARNTIYF
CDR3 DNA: TGTGCCAGTCTAGGGGCGAGGAACACCATATATTTT

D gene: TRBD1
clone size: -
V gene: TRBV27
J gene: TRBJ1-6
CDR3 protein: CASSSSGTANNSPLHF
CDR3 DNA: TGTGCCAGCAGTTCGTCCGGGACAGCCAATAATTCACCCCTCCACTTT

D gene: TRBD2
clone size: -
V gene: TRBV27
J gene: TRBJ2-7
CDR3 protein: CASSYSTSGIYEQYF
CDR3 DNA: TGTGCCAGCAGTTACTCGACTAGCGGGATCTACGAGCAGTACTTC

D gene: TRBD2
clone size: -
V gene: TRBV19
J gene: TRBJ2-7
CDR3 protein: CASSIGPSGSPYEQYF
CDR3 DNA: TGTGCCAGTAGTATAGGCCCTAGCGGGAGTCCCTACGAGCAGTACTTC

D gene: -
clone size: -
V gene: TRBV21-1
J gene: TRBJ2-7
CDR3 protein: CASSRQSSYEQYF
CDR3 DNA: TGTGCCAGCAGCCGACAGAGCTCCTACGAGCAGTACTTC

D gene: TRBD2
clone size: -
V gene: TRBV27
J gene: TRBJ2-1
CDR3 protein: CASSEGTSGRHEQFF
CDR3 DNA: TGTGCCAGCAGTGAGGGGACTAGCGGGCGGCATGAGCAGTTCTTC

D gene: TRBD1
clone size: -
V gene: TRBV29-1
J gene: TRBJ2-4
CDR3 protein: CSATGGHIQYF
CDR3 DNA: TGCAGCGCTACAGGGGGCCACATTCAGTACTTC

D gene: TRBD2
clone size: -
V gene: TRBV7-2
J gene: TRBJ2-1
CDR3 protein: CASSLEVTSGVQFF
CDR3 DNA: TGTGCCAGCAGCTTAGAAGTCACTAGCGGAGTCCAGTTCTTC

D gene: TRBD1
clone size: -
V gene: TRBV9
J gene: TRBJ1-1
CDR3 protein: CASSVVPGGSNTEAFF
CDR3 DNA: TGTGCCAGCAGCGTAGTGCCAGGGGGCTCGAACACTGAAGCTTTCTTT

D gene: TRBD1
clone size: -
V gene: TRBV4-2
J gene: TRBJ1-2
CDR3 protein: CASSQHLRGDYGYTF
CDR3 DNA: TGTGCCAGCAGCCAACATCTCAGGGGGGACTATGGCTACACCTTC

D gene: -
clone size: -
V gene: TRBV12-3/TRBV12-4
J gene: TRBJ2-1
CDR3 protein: CASSLGLGEQFF
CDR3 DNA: TGTGCCAGCAGTTTAGGCCTCGGTGAGCAGTTCTTC

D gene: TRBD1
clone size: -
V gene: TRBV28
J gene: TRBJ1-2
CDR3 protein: CASSPGGVFIGNYGYTF
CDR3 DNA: TGTGCCAGCAGTCCAGGGGGCGTTTTCATCGGTAACTATGGCTACACCTTC

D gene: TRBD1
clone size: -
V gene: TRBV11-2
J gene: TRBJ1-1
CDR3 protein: CASSRPGTGGGNTEAFF
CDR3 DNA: TGTGCCAGCAGCCGGCCCGGGACAGGGGGCGGGAACACTGAAGCTTTCTTT

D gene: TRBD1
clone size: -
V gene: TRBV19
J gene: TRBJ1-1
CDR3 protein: CASSRPGTGMNTEAFF
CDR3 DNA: TGTGCCAGTAGCCGTCCCGGGACAGGAATGAACACTGAAGCTTTCTTT

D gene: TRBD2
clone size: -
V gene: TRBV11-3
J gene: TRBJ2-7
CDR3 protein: CASSLDASSGAYEQYF
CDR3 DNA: TGTGCCAGCAGCTTAGATGCGTCTAGCGGAGCTTACGAGCAGTACTTC

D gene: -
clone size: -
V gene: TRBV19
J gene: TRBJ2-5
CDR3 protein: CASSINGGETQYF
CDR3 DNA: TGTGCCAGTAGTATTAACGGCGGCGAGACCCAGTACTTC

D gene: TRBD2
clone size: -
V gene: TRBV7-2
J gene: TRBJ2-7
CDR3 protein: CASSLSTSAYEQYF
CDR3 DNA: TGTGCCAGCAGCTTAAGTACTAGCGCCTACGAGCAGTACTTC

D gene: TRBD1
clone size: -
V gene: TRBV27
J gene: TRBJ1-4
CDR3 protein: CASSLTGTGRANEKLFF
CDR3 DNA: TGTGCCAGCAGTTTAACCGGGACAGGGAGAGCTAATGAAAAACTGTTTTTT

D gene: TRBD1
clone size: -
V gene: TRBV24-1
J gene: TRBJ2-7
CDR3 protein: CATRQGAHASGSYEQYF
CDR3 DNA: TGTGCCACCCGACAGGGGGCGCATGCTAGCGGCTCCTACGAGCAGTACTTC

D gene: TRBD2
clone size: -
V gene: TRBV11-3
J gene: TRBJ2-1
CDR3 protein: CASSTQERGNNEQFF
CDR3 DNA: TGTGCCAGCAGCACCCAGGAGCGGGGGAACAATGAGCAGTTCTTC

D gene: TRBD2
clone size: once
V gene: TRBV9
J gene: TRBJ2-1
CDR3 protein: CASSGAGAGNEQFF
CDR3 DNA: TGTGCCAGCAGTGGAGCGGGAGCGGGGAATGAGCAGTTCTTC

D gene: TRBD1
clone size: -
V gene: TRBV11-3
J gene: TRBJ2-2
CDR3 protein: CASSLGFSSWGQSNTGELFF
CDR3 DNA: TGTGCCAGCAGCTTAGGGTTTTCTAGTTGGGGACAGTCGAACACCGGGGAGCTGTTTTTT

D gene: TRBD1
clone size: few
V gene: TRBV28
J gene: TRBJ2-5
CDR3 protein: CASSPPDREWETQYF
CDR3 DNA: TGTGCCAGCAGCCCCCCGGACAGGGAATGGGAGACCCAGTACTTC

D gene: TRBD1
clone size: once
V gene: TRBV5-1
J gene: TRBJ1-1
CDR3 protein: CASSKDRGQTEAFF
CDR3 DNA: TGCGCCAGCAGCAAGGACAGGGGGCAAACTGAAGCTTTCTTT

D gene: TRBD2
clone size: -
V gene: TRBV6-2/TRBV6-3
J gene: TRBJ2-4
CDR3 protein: CASSEGLANIQYF
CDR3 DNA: TGTGCCAGCAGTGAGGGACTAGCGAACATTCAGTACTTC

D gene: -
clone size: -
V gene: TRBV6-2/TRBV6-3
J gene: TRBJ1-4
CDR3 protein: CASSSPARGDEKLFF
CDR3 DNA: TGTGCCAGCAGCTCCCCGGCCCGGGGGGATGAAAAACTGTTTTTT

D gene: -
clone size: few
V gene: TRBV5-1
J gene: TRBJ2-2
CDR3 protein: CASSFSSRANTGELFF
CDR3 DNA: TGCGCCAGCAGCTTCTCTAGCAGAGCGAACACCGGGGAGCTGTTTTTT

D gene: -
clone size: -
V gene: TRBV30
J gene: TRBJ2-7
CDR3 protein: CAWAAGVEQYF
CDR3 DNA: TGTGCCTGGGCGGCAGGGGTCGAGCAGTACTTC

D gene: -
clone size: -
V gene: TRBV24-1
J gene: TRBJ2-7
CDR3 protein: CATSDTRQGGYEQYF
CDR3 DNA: TGTGCCACCAGTGACACCCGTCAGGGTGGCTACGAGCAGTACTTC

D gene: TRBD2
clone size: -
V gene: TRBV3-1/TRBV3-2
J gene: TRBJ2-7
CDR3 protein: CASSPGLAVSYEQYF
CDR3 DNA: TGTGCCAGCAGCCCGGGACTAGCGGTATCCTACGAGCAGTACTTC

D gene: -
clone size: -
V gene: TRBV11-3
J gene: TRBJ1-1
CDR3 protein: CASSLTLTAMNTEAFF
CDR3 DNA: TGTGCCAGCAGCTTAACCCTGACAGCCATGAACACTGAAGCTTTCTTT

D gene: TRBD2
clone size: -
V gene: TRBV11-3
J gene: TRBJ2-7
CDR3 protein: CASSPGTSYEQYF
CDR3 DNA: TGTGCCAGCAGCCCGGGGACTAGCTACGAGCAGTACTTC

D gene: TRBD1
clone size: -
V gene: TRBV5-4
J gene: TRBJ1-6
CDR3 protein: CASSLGQGNSPLHF
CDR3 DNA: TGTGCCAGCAGCTTAGGACAGGGTAATTCACCCCTCCACTTT

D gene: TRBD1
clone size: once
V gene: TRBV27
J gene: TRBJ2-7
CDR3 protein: CASSWDRVGEQYF
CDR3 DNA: TGTGCCAGCAGTTGGGACAGGGTGGGCGAGCAGTACTTC

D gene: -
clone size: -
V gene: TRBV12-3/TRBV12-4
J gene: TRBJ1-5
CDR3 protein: CASTDSYNQPQHF
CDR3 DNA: TGTGCCAGCACCGACAGCTATAATCAGCCCCAGCATTTT

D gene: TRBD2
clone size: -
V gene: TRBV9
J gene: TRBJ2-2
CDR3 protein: CASSVDPSGSWNTGELFF
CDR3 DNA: TGTGCCAGCAGCGTAGACCCTAGCGGGAGTTGGAACACCGGGGAGCTGTTTTTT

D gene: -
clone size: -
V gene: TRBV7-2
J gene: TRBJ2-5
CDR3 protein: CASSLGPSQETQYF
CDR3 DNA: TGTGCCAGCAGCTTAGGGCCCAGTCAAGAGACCCAGTACTTC